This T cell receptor (beta chain) was captured in a study of blood T cell repertoires in COVID-19. Study summary: Specimens from acute and convalescent COVID-19 originated in the United States, Italy and Spain. Sample material is recorded as cDNA or gDNA derived from T cells, B-cell-depleted T cells, or PBMCs.

Authors' processing steps: It was from reference gene primer amplification that nucleated cell counts were estimated. Clones were read by immunoSEQ multiplex PCR, and TCRdb kept only the in-frame ones, dropping some. V and J calls plus clone size are reproduced from that table; the DNA served to infer D and trimming. The table shows fewer than 60,000 clones, with under 90% occurring only once. J gave up 7 bases and V 5 bases, and 14 bases lay outside the gene matches. Germline CDR1 LGHDT, CDR2 YNNKEL (reference sequence). The length of the CDR3 is 16 residues. The TCR sequence derives from a woman at least 80 years old with acute or convalescent COVID-19. The genes are TRBV3-1 (or the pseudogene TRBV3-2) and TRBJ2-1; 7 nucleotides line up with TRBD1. The sequenced material came from peripheral blood. The CDR3 region is CASSTRAQGYLNEQFF. For the CDR3, the DNA is TGTGCCAGCAGCACCCGGGCACAGGGGTACCTGAATGAGCAGTTCTTC.